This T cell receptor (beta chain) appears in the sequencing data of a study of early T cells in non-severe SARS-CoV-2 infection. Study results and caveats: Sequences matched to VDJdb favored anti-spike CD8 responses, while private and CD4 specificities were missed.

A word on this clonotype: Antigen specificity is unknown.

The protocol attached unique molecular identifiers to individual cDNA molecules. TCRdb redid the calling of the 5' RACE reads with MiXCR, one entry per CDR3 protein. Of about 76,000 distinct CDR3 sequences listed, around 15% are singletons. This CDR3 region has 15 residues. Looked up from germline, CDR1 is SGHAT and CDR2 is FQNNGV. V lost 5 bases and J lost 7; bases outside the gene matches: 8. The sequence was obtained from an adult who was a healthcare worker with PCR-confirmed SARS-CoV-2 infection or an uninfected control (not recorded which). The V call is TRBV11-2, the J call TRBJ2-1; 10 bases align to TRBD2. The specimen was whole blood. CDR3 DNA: TGTGCCAGCAGCAACCCGGGACTAGCGCAAAATGAGCAGTTCTTC. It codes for CASSNPGLAQNEQFF. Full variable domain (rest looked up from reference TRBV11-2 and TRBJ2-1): EAGVAQSPRYKIIEKRQSVAFWCNPISGHATLYWYQQILGQGPKLLIQFQNNGVVDDSQLPKDRFSAERLKGVDSTLKIQPAKLEDSAVYLCASSNPGLAQNEQFFGPGTRLTVL.